Sequencing of this TCR beta chain was carried out in a study of T cell responses to AZD1222 COVID-19 vaccine. Study-wide background: It was second doses at about 4 or about 12 weeks that were pooled.

This CDR3 region has 15 residues. The germline V gene has CDR1 LNHDA and CDR2 SQIVND (reference sequence). V lost 6 bases to trimming and J lost 1 base, with 15 bases between them. Study-wide results and caveats: Following two doses of AZD1222, Spike-specific TCR breadth and depth rose. Across the whole spike, CD4 TCRs peaked at regions 160-218 and 743-854.

As for this clone: Its antigen is not known.

Method: immunoSEQ multiplex PCR; TCRdb's copy keeps in-frame clones and lacks some. Here the sample spans 150,000 to 200,000 clones, approximately 94% being singletons. The sequence was obtained from an adult in good health. Sequencing used peripheral blood, obtained on day 0 of AZD1222 vaccination. The V call is TRBV19, the J call TRBJ2-5, with D tentatively TRBD1 or TRBD2 (6 bases each). The CDR3 region is CASSQSRGLQETQYF. CDR3 nucleotides: TGTGCCAGTAGCCAGTCCAGGGGACTCCAAGAGACCCAGTACTTC.